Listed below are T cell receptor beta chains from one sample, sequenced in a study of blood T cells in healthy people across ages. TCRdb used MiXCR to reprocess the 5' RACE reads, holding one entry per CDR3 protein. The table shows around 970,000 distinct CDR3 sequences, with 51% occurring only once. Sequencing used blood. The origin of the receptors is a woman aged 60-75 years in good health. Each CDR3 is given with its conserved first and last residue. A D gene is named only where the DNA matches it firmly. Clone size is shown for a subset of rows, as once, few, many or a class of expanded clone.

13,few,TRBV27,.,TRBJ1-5,TGTGCCAGCGGGCGGGTTGTCAATCAGCCCCAGCATTTT,CASGRVVNQPQHF
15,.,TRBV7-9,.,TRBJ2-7,TGTGCCAGCAGCTTAGTTGGAGACCTTACAAACGAGCAGTACTTC,CASSLVGDLTNEQYF
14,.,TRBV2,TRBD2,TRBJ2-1,TGTGCCACCCGGACTAGCGGGAATTACAATGAGCAGTTCTTC,CATRTSGNYNEQFF
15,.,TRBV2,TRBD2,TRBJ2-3,TGTGCCAGCAGCCAGCGGGAGGCTAGCACAGATACGCAGTATTTT,CASSQREASTDTQYF
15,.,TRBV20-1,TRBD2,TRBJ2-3,TGCAGTGCCCCTACCTGGACTAGCGGGCCAGATACGCAGTATTTT,CSAPTWTSGPDTQYF
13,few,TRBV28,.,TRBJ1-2,TGTGCCAGCAGTGTTGGGGAACACTATGGCTACACCTTC,CASSVGEHYGYTF
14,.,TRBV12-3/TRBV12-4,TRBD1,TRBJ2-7,TGTGCCAGCAAACTCTCCGGGACAGGGGGCGAGCAGTACTTC,CASKLSGTGGEQYF
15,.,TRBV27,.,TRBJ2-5,TGTGCCAGCAGTTTATGGGCTGGAGTCCATGAGACCCAGTACTTC,CASSLWAGVHETQYF
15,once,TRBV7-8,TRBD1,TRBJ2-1,TGTGCCAGCAGCGAACAGGGGAACTCCTACAATGAGCAGTTCTTC,CASSEQGNSYNEQFF
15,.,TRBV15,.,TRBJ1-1,TGTGCCACCAGCAGACCGGGATCATGGGGCACTGAAGCTTTCTTT,CATSRPGSWGTEAFF
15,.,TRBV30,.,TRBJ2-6,TGTGCCTGGAGTGTCGGAACTTCTGGGGCCAACGTCCTGACTTTC,CAWSVGTSGANVLTF
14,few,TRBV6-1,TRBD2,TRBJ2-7,TGTGCCAGCCTTCCCGGGACTAAAAGGGTCGAGCAGTACTTC,CASLPGTKRVEQYF
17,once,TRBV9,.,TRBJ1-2,TGTGCCAGCAGCGTAGTGCCCACTCAAGGGGCCGGCTATGGCTACACCTTC,CASSVVPTQGAGYGYTF
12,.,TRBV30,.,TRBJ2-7,TGTGCCTTCACCCGGGGTACCTACGAGCAGTACTTC,CAFTRGTYEQYF
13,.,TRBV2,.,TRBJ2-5,TGTGCCAGCGGTCGGGACAATCAAGAGACCCAGTACTTC,CASGRDNQETQYF
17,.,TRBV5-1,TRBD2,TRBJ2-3,TGCGCCAGCAGCTTGGGGTCACTAGCGGGAGAAACGGATACGCAGTATTTT,CASSLGSLAGETDTQYF
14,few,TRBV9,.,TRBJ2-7,TGTGCCAGCAGCCCAACCCAGGGCCGGTTGGGGCAGTACTTC,CASSPTQGRLGQYF
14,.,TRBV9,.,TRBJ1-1,TGTGCCAGCAGCGTACAGGGCCGGAACACTGAAGCTTTCTTT,CASSVQGRNTEAFF
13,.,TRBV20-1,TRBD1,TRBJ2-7,TGCAGTGCTGAGGGACAGGGCTACTACGAGCAGTACTTC,CSAEGQGYYEQYF
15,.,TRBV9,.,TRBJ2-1,TGTGCCAGCAGCGCCGCCGGGACCAGACAAGAGACCCAGTTCTTC,CASSAAGTRQETQFF
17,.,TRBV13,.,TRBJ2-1,TGTGCCAGCACCTGGCTTAGCAACCACTTCCGCTGTCAAGTCCAGTTCTTC,CASTWLSNHFRCQVQFF
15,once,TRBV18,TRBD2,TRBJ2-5,TGTGCCAGCTCACCTTCAGCGGGAGGGCCGGGTGAGCAGTACTTC,CASSPSAGGPGEQYF
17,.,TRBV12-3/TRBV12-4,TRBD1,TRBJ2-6,TGTGCCAGCTTTGGCGAACAGGGGTCCTCTGGGGCCAACGTCCCGACTTTC,CASFGEQGSSGANVPTF
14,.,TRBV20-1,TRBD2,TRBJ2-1,TGCAGTGCTAGGGGGGGGGGAAGGAACAATGAGCAGTTCTTC,CSARGGGRNNEQFF
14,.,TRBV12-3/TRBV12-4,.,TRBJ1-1,TGTGCCAGCAGTTTAACCGCCTTTAACACTGAAGCTTTCTTT,CASSLTAFNTEAFF
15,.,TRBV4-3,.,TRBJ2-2,TGCGCCAGCAGCCACGGGCTGGTAAACACCGGGGAGCTGTTTTTT,CASSHGLVNTGELFF
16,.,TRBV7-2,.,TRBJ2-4,TGTGCCAGCAGCTTAGCAGGGGGCGGGGGAGCGGACATTCAGTACTTC,CASSLAGGGGADIQYF
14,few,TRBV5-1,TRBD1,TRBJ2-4,TGCGCCAGCAGCTGGGGGACAGGTTTAAACATTCAGTACTTC,CASSWGTGLNIQYF
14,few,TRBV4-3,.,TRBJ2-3,TGCGCCAGCAGCCAAAATTTTGGCACAGATACGCAGTATTTT,CASSQNFGTDTQYF
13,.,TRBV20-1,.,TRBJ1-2,TGCAGTGCTAAGGAGGTAGCTAACTATGGCTACACCTTC,CSAKEVANYGYTF
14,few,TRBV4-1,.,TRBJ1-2,TGCGCCAGCAGCCATTGGACAGCGGAATATGGCTACACCTTC,CASSHWTAEYGYTF
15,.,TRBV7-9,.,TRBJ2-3,TGTGCCAGCAGCCCCGGGACTCACAGCACAGATACGCGGTATTTT,CASSPGTHSTDTRYF
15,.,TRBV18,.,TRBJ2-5,TGTGCCAGCTCACCAGGGAGGCCCAATGACCAGACCCAGTACTTC,CASSPGRPNDQTQYF
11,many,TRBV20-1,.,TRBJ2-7,TGCAGTGCACCCAGTACGGCCAAGCAGTACTTC,CSAPSTAKQYF
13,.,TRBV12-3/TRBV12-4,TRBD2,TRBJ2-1,TGTGCCAGCAGTTTGCGAGGGAGGGCGGAGCAGTTCTTC,CASSLRGRAEQFF
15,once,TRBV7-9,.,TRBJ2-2,TGTGCCAGCAGTTCACCGGGGAGAAACACCGGGGAGCTGTTTTTT,CASSSPGRNTGELFF
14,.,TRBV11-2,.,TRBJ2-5,TGTGCCAGCAGCTTACGGACAGCACAAGAGACCCAGTACTTC,CASSLRTAQETQYF
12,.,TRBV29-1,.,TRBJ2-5,TGCTGCGTTGACCAGGGAATAGGGACCCAGTACTTC,CCVDQGIGTQYF
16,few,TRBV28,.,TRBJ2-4,TGTGCCAGCAGTTCGAGGGGCACCTCAGCCGTGGACATTCAGTACTTC,CASSSRGTSAVDIQYF
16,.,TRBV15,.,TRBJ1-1,TGTGCCACCAGCAGAGGGGCGAACAGGGCCAACACTGAAGCTTTCTTT,CATSRGANRANTEAFF
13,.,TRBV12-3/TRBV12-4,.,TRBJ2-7,TGTGCCAGCAGTCGTGGTTTCGTCGGCGAGCAGTACTTC,CASSRGFVGEQYF
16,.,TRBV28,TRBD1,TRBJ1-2,TGTGCCAGCAGTCTCTCCGGGACAGGGAAAATCTATGGCTACACCTTC,CASSLSGTGKIYGYTF
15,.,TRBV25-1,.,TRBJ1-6,TGTGCCAGCTCACAGGGTCGCGGGACTAATTCACCCCTCCACTTT,CASSQGRGTNSPLHF
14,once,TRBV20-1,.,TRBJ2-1,TGCAGTGCCCCGGTCACCAGGGAACACAATGAGCAGTTCTTC,CSAPVTREHNEQFF
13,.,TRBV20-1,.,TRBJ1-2,TGCAGTGTAATGGGACCTTCCAGTTATGGCTACACCTTC,CSVMGPSSYGYTF
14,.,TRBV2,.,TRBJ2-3,TGTGCCAGCAGCGCCCAGGGGGGAACAGATACGCAGTATTTT,CASSAQGGTDTQYF
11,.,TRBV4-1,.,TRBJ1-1,TGCGCCAGCAGCCAAGCTCAGAAAGCTTTCTTT,CASSQAQKAFF
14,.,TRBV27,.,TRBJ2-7,TGTGCCAGCAGTTTAAGGTCAGGGAGCTACGAGCAGTACTTC,CASSLRSGSYEQYF
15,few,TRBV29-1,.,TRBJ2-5,TGCAGCGTTGAGTCTTCGGCGACCCACACGGAGACCCAGTACTTC,CSVESSATHTETQYF
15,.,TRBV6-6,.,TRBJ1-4,TGTGCCAGCAGTTATATTCAAGGACTAAATGAAAAACTGTTTTTT,CASSYIQGLNEKLFF
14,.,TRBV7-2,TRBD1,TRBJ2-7,TGTGCCAGCAGCCGGGGGACAGGGAGGTACGAGCAGTACTTC,CASSRGTGRYEQYF
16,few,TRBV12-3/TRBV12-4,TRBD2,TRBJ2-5,TGTGCCAGCAGTCCGAATCCGGGACTAGCGGCAGAGACCCAGTACTTC,CASSPNPGLAAETQYF